This T cell receptor beta chain is drawn from a study of T cell responses to AZD1222 COVID-19 vaccine. General study findings and limits: Baseline serology detected seropositivity in only a handful of AZD1222 recipients. Clonal diversity was possibly underestimated; the donors were predominantly white British and more often female. Targeting of unmutated variant regions was reportedly seen in nearly half of spike-specific TCRs.

Here immunoSEQ multiplex PCR was the method, and the copy in TCRdb shows in-frame clones only, minus some. The sample has under 100,000 clones, under 95% seen once; the top ten hold 7% to 8.5%. To note about this clone: No antigen is known for it.

The V end lost 10 bases, the J end lost 3 bases, and 24 bases lay between the germline ends. Germline values: CDR1 LNHDA, CDR2 SQIVND (reference sequence). This CDR3 comprises 16 residues. This chain joins TRBV19 and TRBJ1-2; TRBD1 might be the D (6 bases). The sequenced sample was peripheral blood, obtained on day 0 of MenACWY control vaccination. The receptor comes from an adult in good health. The CDR3: CATSPGRRGGYYGYTF. The DNA of the CDR3 is TGTGCCACAAGTCCTGGACGGCGAGGGGGATACTATGGCTACACCTTC. The entire variable domain, with the rest obtained from reference TRBV19 and TRBJ1-2, is as follows: DGGITQSPKYLFRKEGQNVTLSCEQNLNHDAMYWYRQDPGQGLRLIYYSQIVNDFQKGDIAEGYSVSREKKESFPLTVTSAQKNPTAFYLCATSPGRRGGYYGYTFGSGTRLTVV.